This T cell receptor (beta chain) was identified during a study of radiotherapy plus CTLA-4 blockade in lung cancer. On the study more broadly: Disease control reached approximately 30%, with objective responses in 15% to 20%.

The germline gives CDR1 SNHLY, CDR2 FYNNEI. There are 15 residues in the CDR3. Deletions cut 6 bases from V and 6 bases from J, with 17 bases between. TCRdb keeps only in-frame clones here, not all; method: immunoSEQ multiplex PCR. This table has some 46,000 clones, 80% to 85% appearing once. The starting material was peripheral blood, obtained from a patient treated with radiotherapy plus ipilimumab. This rearrangement joins TRBV2 to TRBJ2-2; tentative D call: TRBD1 (6 bases). The TCR originated in a human donor with non-small cell lung cancer who had stable disease on radiotherapy plus ipilimumab. The CDR3 region is CASSPGESRAGELFF. Written as DNA, the CDR3 is TGTGCCAGCAGCCCAGGGGAGTCGCGGGCCGGGGAGCTGTTTTTT.